This T cell receptor (beta chain) appears in the sequencing data of a study of T-cell reconstitution after alpha-beta-depleted transplantation in children. Germline CDR1 is SGHRS and CDR2 is YFSETQ. The CDR3 is 15 amino acids. V dropped 0 bases and J dropped 2 bases, with 8 bases sitting between them. Preparation of the TCRbeta library was carried out with unique molecular identifiers. TCRdb redid the calling of the PCR reads with MiXCR, one entry per CDR3 protein. This sample carries about a million distinct CDR3 sequences, roughly 29% of them seen once, and the ten largest clones take about 28%. The sample consisted of PBMCs, mostly from graft donor cells, taken 360 days after TCRalphabeta/CD19-depleted stem cell transplant. This TCR came from a boy under two years old who had a stem cell transplant for SCID, so the T cells may come from the graft donor. V usage is TRBV5-1 and J usage is TRBJ1-4; no clear D gene. The CDR3: CASSLVGATNEKLFF. Written as DNA, the CDR3 is TGCGCCAGCAGCTTGGTCGGAGCGACTAATGAAAAACTGTTTTTT.